Listed below are T cell receptor beta chains from one sample, sequenced in a study of blood T cell repertoires in COVID-19. Using immunoSEQ multiplex PCR, the repertoire was profiled, and TCRdb retains in-frame clones only, with some absent. The table shows 200,000 to 300,000 clones, with roughly 89% occurring only once. Material for sequencing was PBMCs or T cells enriched from blood (not recorded which). These receptors all come from a woman aged 25 to 45 who had recovered from COVID-19. Each CDR3 is given with its conserved first and last residue. Each record gives: V gene, D gene, J gene, clone size, CDR3 DNA, CDR3 protein. A D gene is named only where the DNA matches it firmly. Part of the rows lack a size; the others show once, few, many or a class for expanded clones.

v_call: TRBV6-5; d_call: TRBD1; j_call: TRBJ1-5; clone_size: -; cdr3_nt: TGTGCCAGCAGTCACCGCACAGGGGTAGATCAGCCCCAGCATTTT; cdr3_aa: CASSHRTGVDQPQHF
v_call: TRBV10-3; d_call: TRBD2; j_call: TRBJ2-3; clone_size: once; cdr3_nt: TGTGCCATCACACCTAGCGGGAGGGCCCAGGTTCCGGATACGCAGTATTTT; cdr3_aa: CAITPSGRAQVPDTQYF
v_call: TRBV5-7; d_call: -; j_call: TRBJ1-3; clone_size: -; cdr3_nt: TGTGCCAGCAGCCTACCGGGGGGCAGGGGCTCTGGAAACACCATATATTTT; cdr3_aa: CASSLPGGRGSGNTIYF
v_call: TRBV4-3; d_call: TRBD2; j_call: TRBJ2-7; clone_size: -; cdr3_nt: TGCGCCAGCAGCCAAGTAAGGTTTGGCCTAGCGGGAGGGCCGGTTAACGAGCAGTACTTC; cdr3_aa: CASSQVRFGLAGGPVNEQYF
v_call: TRBV14; d_call: TRBD1; j_call: TRBJ1-5; clone_size: -; cdr3_nt: TGTGCCAGCAGCCCGACAGGGGGACAGCCCCAGCATTTT; cdr3_aa: CASSPTGGQPQHF
v_call: TRBV15; d_call: -; j_call: TRBJ1-2; clone_size: -; cdr3_nt: TGTGCCACCAGTACGGGGGAGAGATATGGCTACACCTTC; cdr3_aa: CATSTGERYGYTF
v_call: TRBV19; d_call: TRBD1; j_call: TRBJ1-1; clone_size: -; cdr3_nt: TGTGCCAGTCGGACAGGTGGGACTGAAGCTTTCTTT; cdr3_aa: CASRTGGTEAFF
v_call: TRBV6-5; d_call: TRBD1; j_call: TRBJ1-1; clone_size: once; cdr3_nt: TGTGCCAGCAGTTATCCACAGGGGGGGAAGACTGAAGCTTTCTTT; cdr3_aa: CASSYPQGGKTEAFF
v_call: TRBV28; d_call: TRBD1; j_call: TRBJ2-7; clone_size: -; cdr3_nt: TGTGCCAGCAGTTTGGTCGGGACAGGGACCTACGAGCAGTACTTC; cdr3_aa: CASSLVGTGTYEQYF
v_call: TRBV4-1; d_call: -; j_call: TRBJ2-2; clone_size: -; cdr3_nt: TGCGCCAGCAGCCAAGAAAGTCGACAGCTCACCGGGGAGCTGTTTTTT; cdr3_aa: CASSQESRQLTGELFF
v_call: TRBV7-9; d_call: -; j_call: TRBJ2-7; clone_size: -; cdr3_nt: TGTGCCAGCAGCTCGGACTACCCCCTTTCCTACGAGCAGTACTTC; cdr3_aa: CASSSDYPLSYEQYF
v_call: TRBV11-2; d_call: TRBD2; j_call: TRBJ2-1; clone_size: -; cdr3_nt: TGTGCCAGCAGCTTAGATCAGGTCCGGGGGGGAGAGACCTACAATGAGCAGTTCTTC; cdr3_aa: CASSLDQVRGGETYNEQFF
v_call: TRBV19; d_call: TRBD1; j_call: TRBJ1-5; clone_size: -; cdr3_nt: TGTGCCAGTAGTCCGACAGGGGTGAGGTTTCAGCCCCAGCATTTT; cdr3_aa: CASSPTGVRFQPQHF
v_call: TRBV11-2; d_call: TRBD2; j_call: TRBJ2-1; clone_size: -; cdr3_nt: TGTGCCAGCAGCATACGCGGGGTGACTAGCGGGAGTTCCAATGAGCAGTTCTTC; cdr3_aa: CASSIRGVTSGSSNEQFF
v_call: TRBV30; d_call: TRBD2; j_call: TRBJ2-7; clone_size: -; cdr3_nt: TGTGCCTGGAGCCGCGGGGGTGGGACCTACGAGCAGTACTTC; cdr3_aa: CAWSRGGGTYEQYF
v_call: TRBV10-2; d_call: -; j_call: TRBJ2-3; clone_size: -; cdr3_nt: TGCGCCAGCAGTGAGTCACCGGGGGCGCAGTATTTT; cdr3_aa: CASSESPGAQYF
v_call: TRBV14; d_call: -; j_call: TRBJ1-1; clone_size: -; cdr3_nt: TGTGCCAGCAGTCACCAGGGCGGGGGCACTGAAGCTTTCTTT; cdr3_aa: CASSHQGGGTEAFF
v_call: TRBV5-1; d_call: -; j_call: TRBJ1-2; clone_size: -; cdr3_nt: TGCGCCAGCAGCTTGGGCCGGGGGTTGTGGGATGGCTACACCTTC; cdr3_aa: CASSLGRGLWDGYTF
v_call: TRBV28; d_call: -; j_call: TRBJ1-2; clone_size: -; cdr3_nt: TGTGCCAGCAGTTTTAGTTACCAGGGTAGTGGAGACTATGGCTACACCTTC; cdr3_aa: CASSFSYQGSGDYGYTF
v_call: TRBV6-5; d_call: -; j_call: TRBJ2-3; clone_size: -; cdr3_nt: TGTGCCAGCTCCGGGACTCTCACAGATACGCAGTATTTT; cdr3_aa: CASSGTLTDTQYF
v_call: TRBV28; d_call: TRBD1; j_call: TRBJ1-5; clone_size: -; cdr3_nt: TGTGCCAGCAGTTTACACAGGGGGGCTGATCTTCAGCCCCAGCATTTT; cdr3_aa: CASSLHRGADLQPQHF
v_call: TRBV30; d_call: -; j_call: TRBJ2-3; clone_size: few; cdr3_nt: TGTGCCTGGAGGGCAAACACAGATACGCAGTATTTT; cdr3_aa: CAWRANTDTQYF
v_call: TRBV27; d_call: -; j_call: TRBJ2-7; clone_size: -; cdr3_nt: TGTGCCAGCAGTTCACTCCCAGGGGCCTTGCTATACGAGCAGTACTTC; cdr3_aa: CASSSLPGALLYEQYF
v_call: TRBV5-1; d_call: TRBD2; j_call: TRBJ2-3; clone_size: once; cdr3_nt: TGCGCCAGCAGCCCAAAGACTAGCGGGGCCACTCTAGCAACAGATACGCAGTATTTT; cdr3_aa: CASSPKTSGATLATDTQYF
v_call: TRBV2; d_call: TRBD1; j_call: TRBJ1-4; clone_size: -; cdr3_nt: TGTGCCAGCAAGAAGGGGGCCGAGTTTGAAAAACTGTTTTTT; cdr3_aa: CASKKGAEFEKLFF
v_call: TRBV4-3; d_call: -; j_call: TRBJ2-2; clone_size: -; cdr3_nt: TGCGCCAGCAGCCAAGATACGGCGGTCGCGAACACCGGGGAGCTGTTTTTT; cdr3_aa: CASSQDTAVANTGELFF
v_call: TRBV5-1; d_call: -; j_call: TRBJ1-1; clone_size: -; cdr3_nt: TGCGCCAGCACGCCGGGAGGTCAGGGGCTTTCCACTGAAGCTTTCTTT; cdr3_aa: CASTPGGQGLSTEAFF
v_call: TRBV5-1; d_call: -; j_call: TRBJ1-2; clone_size: -; cdr3_nt: TGCGCCAGCAGCTTGGAATTCGGTGGCTACACCTTC; cdr3_aa: CASSLEFGGYTF
v_call: TRBV18; d_call: -; j_call: TRBJ1-1; clone_size: once; cdr3_nt: TGTGCCAGCTCACCAACGGCCGGAGGGACTGAAGCTTTCTTT; cdr3_aa: CASSPTAGGTEAFF
v_call: TRBV2; d_call: TRBD2; j_call: TRBJ2-5; clone_size: once; cdr3_nt: TGTGCCAGCAGTGAAAGAAGCGGGAGGGTAGAGACCCAGTACTTC; cdr3_aa: CASSERSGRVETQYF
v_call: TRBV4-3; d_call: -; j_call: TRBJ2-7; clone_size: -; cdr3_nt: TGCGCCAGCAGATTATTTTCACAGGGTCCGGACGAGCAGTACTTC; cdr3_aa: CASRLFSQGPDEQYF
v_call: TRBV7-9; d_call: TRBD1; j_call: TRBJ1-5; clone_size: -; cdr3_nt: TGTGCCAGCAGCCCAGGACAGGTTAGCAATCAGCCCCAGCATTTT; cdr3_aa: CASSPGQVSNQPQHF
v_call: TRBV4-1; d_call: TRBD1; j_call: TRBJ1-4; clone_size: -; cdr3_nt: TGCGCCAGCAGACGGACAGGGGTTAATGAAAAACTGTTTTTT; cdr3_aa: CASRRTGVNEKLFF
v_call: TRBV28; d_call: -; j_call: TRBJ1-1; clone_size: -; cdr3_nt: TGTGCCAGCGTGGACAGTAAGAACACTGAAGCTTTCTTT; cdr3_aa: CASVDSKNTEAFF
v_call: TRBV9; d_call: TRBD1; j_call: TRBJ1-2; clone_size: -; cdr3_nt: TGTGCCAGCAGCGGACCGGGACAGGTTATTAACTATGGCTACACCTTC; cdr3_aa: CASSGPGQVINYGYTF
v_call: TRBV30; d_call: TRBD1; j_call: TRBJ2-1; clone_size: -; cdr3_nt: TGTGCCTGGAGTTATGGGAGCGAGGCAGGGGGGCAGTTCTTC; cdr3_aa: CAWSYGSEAGGQFF
v_call: TRBV28; d_call: -; j_call: TRBJ2-2; clone_size: -; cdr3_nt: TGTGCCAGCAGTTTATGGCGGTTAAACACCGGGGAGCTGTTTTTT; cdr3_aa: CASSLWRLNTGELFF
v_call: TRBV6-5; d_call: TRBD1; j_call: TRBJ1-2; clone_size: -; cdr3_nt: TGTGCCAGCAGTTTACGGGACAGGGGGCACGGCTACACCTTC; cdr3_aa: CASSLRDRGHGYTF
v_call: TRBV18; d_call: -; j_call: TRBJ2-2; clone_size: -; cdr3_nt: TGTGCCAGCTCACCAGGAGTTCTAGCCTCCGTCGGGGAGCTGTTTTTT; cdr3_aa: CASSPGVLASVGELFF
v_call: TRBV12-5; d_call: TRBD1; j_call: TRBJ1-2; clone_size: -; cdr3_nt: TGTGCTAGTGGGAACTCAGGGGGTGGCTACACCTTC; cdr3_aa: CASGNSGGGYTF
v_call: TRBV4-2; d_call: TRBD1; j_call: TRBJ1-5; clone_size: -; cdr3_nt: TGTGCCAGCAGCCCGAGGACAGGTAGCAATCAGCCCCAGCATTTT; cdr3_aa: CASSPRTGSNQPQHF
v_call: TRBV5-1; d_call: -; j_call: TRBJ2-7; clone_size: -; cdr3_nt: TGCGCCAGCAGCTCTGGAGACCACGAGCAGTACTTC; cdr3_aa: CASSSGDHEQYF
v_call: TRBV28; d_call: TRBD1; j_call: TRBJ2-7; clone_size: -; cdr3_nt: TGTGCCAGCAGTCCACACACAGGGGCCTCCTACGAGCAGTACTTC; cdr3_aa: CASSPHTGASYEQYF
v_call: TRBV3-1/TRBV3-2; d_call: -; j_call: TRBJ2-1; clone_size: -; cdr3_nt: TGTGCCAGCAGCCAAGTGCCGGGCAGGGACAATGAGCAGTTCTTC; cdr3_aa: CASSQVPGRDNEQFF
v_call: TRBV5-1; d_call: -; j_call: TRBJ1-5; clone_size: many; cdr3_nt: TGCGCCAGCAGCTCAGGGGAGGGGAGCAATCAGCCCCAGCATTTT; cdr3_aa: CASSSGEGSNQPQHF
v_call: TRBV15; d_call: TRBD1; j_call: TRBJ1-2; clone_size: -; cdr3_nt: TGTGCCACCGCGGACAAAACGGGACAGGCGTATGGCTACACCTTC; cdr3_aa: CATADKTGQAYGYTF
v_call: TRBV5-1; d_call: TRBD1; j_call: TRBJ2-2; clone_size: -; cdr3_nt: TGCGCCAGCAGCTCGGACAGGGTTAACGGGGAGCTGTTTTTT; cdr3_aa: CASSSDRVNGELFF
v_call: TRBV29-1; d_call: TRBD1; j_call: TRBJ1-1; clone_size: -; cdr3_nt: TGCAGCGTTAAGGACAGGGGTGGTTTCCTCAACACTGAAGCTTTCTTT; cdr3_aa: CSVKDRGGFLNTEAFF
v_call: TRBV4-2; d_call: TRBD2; j_call: TRBJ2-7; clone_size: -; cdr3_nt: TGTGCCAGCAGCCTCCGACTAGCGGGTTATTACGAGCAGTACTTC; cdr3_aa: CASSLRLAGYYEQYF
v_call: TRBV5-1; d_call: -; j_call: TRBJ1-2; clone_size: -; cdr3_nt: TGCGCCAGCAGCTTGGCCCCAGGGGCCTATGGCTACACCTTC; cdr3_aa: CASSLAPGAYGYTF
v_call: TRBV5-1; d_call: TRBD1; j_call: TRBJ2-1; clone_size: once; cdr3_nt: TGCGCCAGCAGCTTGACGCGGACAGGGGCGGGCGTCAATGAGCAGTTCTTC; cdr3_aa: CASSLTRTGAGVNEQFF
v_call: TRBV10-3; d_call: -; j_call: TRBJ1-1; clone_size: few; cdr3_nt: TGTGCCATCAGGGCAAGGGGGACATTTAGCGGGGACACTGAAGCTTTCTTT; cdr3_aa: CAIRARGTFSGDTEAFF
v_call: TRBV5-4; d_call: TRBD1; j_call: TRBJ1-5; clone_size: -; cdr3_nt: TGTGCCAGCAGCCGAGGGACAGATAGCAATCAGCCCCAGCATTTT; cdr3_aa: CASSRGTDSNQPQHF
v_call: TRBV6-5; d_call: -; j_call: TRBJ1-3; clone_size: -; cdr3_nt: TGTGCCAGCAGCCGCAGGGGTGGAGGAAACACCATATATTTT; cdr3_aa: CASSRRGGGNTIYF
v_call: TRBV28; d_call: -; j_call: TRBJ1-1; clone_size: -; cdr3_nt: TGTGCCAGCAGCCTCTCAGTCGCTGAAGCTTTCTTT; cdr3_aa: CASSLSVAEAFF